Listed below are T cell receptor beta chains from one sample, sequenced in a study of CD8 T cells in ankylosing spondylitis. TCRdb passed the 5' RACE reads through MiXCR, listing each CDR3 protein once. This sample yields 200,000 or so distinct CDR3 sequences, of which 13% are seen a single time; approximately 11% belongs to the top ten. The sample consisted of blood, either unsorted or a sorted T cell fraction (not recorded which). The source of these receptors is a female donor with ankylosing spondylitis or in good health (not recorded which). CDR3s include the opening cysteine and the closing phenylalanine or tryptophan. Each record gives: CDR3 protein, CDR3 DNA, J gene, D gene, V gene, clone size. The D gene is left open where the match is weak. The size field is filled for only some rows; it gives once, few, many or a size class.

CASSSAHPDTQYF TGTGCCAGCAGCTCCGCCCATCCAGATACGCAGTATTTT TRBJ2-3 . TRBV7-2 .
CASSPWLAGGNNEQFF TGTGCCAGCAGTCCCTGGTTAGCGGGAGGCAACAATGAGCAGTTCTTC TRBJ2-1 TRBD2 TRBV6-2/TRBV6-3 few
CASSPTSGRGTDTQYF TGTGCCAGCAGCCCCACTAGCGGGAGGGGCACAGATACGCAGTATTTT TRBJ2-3 TRBD2 TRBV6-4 .
CASSSGTGGRNYGYTF TGTGCCAGCAGTTCCGGGACAGGCGGTCGCAACTATGGCTACACCTTC TRBJ1-2 TRBD1 TRBV6-2/TRBV6-3 many
CATIAGGSNEQFF TGTGCCACAATAGCGGGAGGGTCAAATGAGCAGTTCTTC TRBJ2-1 TRBD2 TRBV6-2/TRBV6-3 many
CASSLFQGLGYTF TGCGCCAGCAGCTTGTTCCAGGGGCTGGGCTACACCTTC TRBJ1-2 . TRBV5-1 many
CASSDSRSGSNEQFF TGTGCCAGCAGTGACTCGCGAAGCGGGAGTAATGAGCAGTTCTTC TRBJ2-1 TRBD2 TRBV6-4 .
CASQMRTDYNSPLHF TGCGCCAGCCAAATGCGGACAGACTATAATTCACCCCTCCACTTT TRBJ1-6 . TRBV4-1 many
CASSHVARETDTQYF TGTGCCAGCAGCCATGTTGCGCGGGAGACAGATACGCAGTATTTT TRBJ2-3 TRBD2 TRBV7-2 .
CASSLDRVNSPLHF TGTGCCAGCAGCTTGGACAGGGTGAATTCACCCCTCCACTTT TRBJ1-6 . TRBV5-6 .
CASSLAHAGDTQYF TGTGCCAGCAGCTTAGCCCACGCGGGGGATACGCAGTATTTT TRBJ2-3 . TRBV7-9 many